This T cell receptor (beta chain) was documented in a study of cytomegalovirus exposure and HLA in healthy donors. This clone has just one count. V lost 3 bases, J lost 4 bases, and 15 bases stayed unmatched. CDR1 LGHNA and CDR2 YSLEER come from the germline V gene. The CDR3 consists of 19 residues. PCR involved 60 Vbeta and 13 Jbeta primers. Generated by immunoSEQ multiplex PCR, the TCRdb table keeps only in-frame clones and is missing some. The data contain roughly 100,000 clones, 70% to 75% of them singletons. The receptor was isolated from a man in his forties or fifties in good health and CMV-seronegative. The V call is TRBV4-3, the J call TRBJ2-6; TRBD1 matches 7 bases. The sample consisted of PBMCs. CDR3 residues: CASSHLPSRGGRGANVLTF. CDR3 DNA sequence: TGCGCCAGCAGCCACCTCCCATCCCGAGGGGGCCGGGGGGCCAACGTCCTGACTTTC.